This T cell receptor beta chain is drawn from a study of radiotherapy plus CTLA-4 blockade in lung cancer. Turning to the study itself: Of all patients, over 15% responded objectively and approximately 31% showed disease control.

Measured with immunoSEQ multiplex PCR; TCRdb has only the in-frame clones, and not every one. The repertoire holds 49,000 or so clones, around 69% seen once, with roughly 8% in the top ten. Notes on this clone: Its antigen is currently unknown.

Overall study findings and caveats: After radiotherapy and ipilimumab, tumor-derived clones expanded in peripheral blood. Together with interferon-beta, which increased in serum after radiation, early dynamic changes in blood T cell clones were reportedly the best predictors of response.

With V trimmed by 3 bases and J by 4 bases, 5 bases remained unmatched. The germline V gene encodes CDR1 SGHRS and CDR2 YFSETQ. CDR3 size: 17 residues. Patients with chemo-refractory metastatic non-small-cell lung cancer received focal radiation plus CTLA-4 blockade with ipilimumab. Sequencing used peripheral blood, obtained from a patient treated with radiotherapy plus ipilimumab. J is TRBJ2-1 and V is TRBV5-1, with TRBD2 matching 15 bases. This clonotype was obtained from a human donor with non-small cell lung cancer who had stable disease on radiotherapy plus ipilimumab. CDR3 DNA: TGCGCCAGCAGCTCGGGACTAGCGGGGGGTGATTACAATGAGCAGTTCTTC. Protein: CASSSGLAGGDYNEQFF.